The 32 T cell receptor beta chains below all came from one sample that was sequenced in a study of shared T cell receptors in the human thymus. Measured with immunoSEQ multiplex PCR; TCRdb has only the in-frame clones, and not every one. The sample has some 660,000 clones; about 90% are singletons. The same data also went into a second study, on human thymus T cells.

The specimen sequenced was thymocytes. The receptors were gathered from a boy in the first two years of life with a congenital heart defect.

The chain links TRBV9 to TRBJ2-2, with D possibly matching TRBD2 (7 bases). The length of the CDR3 is 15 residues. Germline V gene sequence: CDR1 SGDLS, CDR2 YYNGEE. The V end was cut by 2 bases, the J end by 4 bases, with 12 bases between. CDR3 in amino acids: CASSVGRGITGELFF. CDR3 bases: TGTGCCAGCAGCGTTGGGAGGGGGATCACCGGGGAGCTGTTTTTT. Together with reference TRBV9 and TRBJ2-2, the CDR3 gives the full variable domain: DSGVTQTPKHLITATGQRVTLRCSPRSGDLSVYWYQQSLDQGLQFLIQYYNGEERAKGNILERFSAQQFPDLHSELNLSSLELGDSALYFCASSVGRGITGELFFGEGSRLTVL.

This sequence joins TRBV14 and TRBJ1-4, with 7 nucleotides matching TRBD1. The CDR3 sequence is 15 residues long. Trimming at V came to 3 bases and at J to 7 bases, leaving 8 bases not matched to a gene. Germline V gene lookup returns CDR1 SGHDN and CDR2 FVKESK. CDR3 coding DNA: TGTGCCAGCAGCCACCAACCTGACAGGGCTGAAAAACTGTTTTTT. Protein: CASSHQPDRAEKLFF.

The J gene is TRBJ2-7, the V gene TRBV6-1; D is possibly TRBD2 (6 bases). V was cut by 2 bases and J by 2 bases, with 19 bases left in between. Germline V CDR1 and CDR2: MNHNS, SASEGT. CDR3 length: 17 amino acids. This CDR3 reads CASSELGEEASPYEQYF. The CDR3 coding sequence is TGTGCCAGCAGTGAATTGGGGGAGGAAGCATCCCCCTACGAGCAGTACTTC.

V gene TRBV15 combines with J gene TRBJ2-5; possibly TRBD1 for D (6 bases). This CDR3 is built from 14 residues. Trimming left V 4 bases short and J 5 bases short, with 14 bases between. Germline CDR1 reads LNHNV; CDR2 reads YYDKDF (reference sequence). The CDR3 reads CATSTNRVRETQYF. DNA of the CDR3: TGTGCCACCAGCACAAACAGGGTTCGGGAGACCCAGTACTTC.

This clone was seen only once. The chain has TRBV14 and TRBJ2-3; D might be TRBD2 (6 bases). V lost 5 bases to trimming and J lost 5 bases, with 17 bases between them. Per the germline V gene, CDR1 is SGHDN and CDR2 is FVKESK. This CDR3 is built from 15 residues. In nucleotides, the CDR3 is TGTGCCAGCAGCGGTGCGGGCGGGGATCGAGATACGCAGTATTTT. It is translated as CASSGAGGDRDTQYF.

The chain is built from TRBV29-1 and TRBJ2-7; 9 bases are a match to TRBD2. This CDR3 is built from 14 residues. Germline V gene data show CDR1 as SQVTM and CDR2 as ANQGSEA. V shed 4 bases, J shed 4 bases, and the junction held 8 bases outside the gene matches. The CDR3 reads CSVVMASGKYEQYF. DNA of the CDR3: TGCAGCGTTGTGATGGCTAGCGGGAAATACGAGCAGTACTTC.

The rearrangement joins TRBV12-5 to TRBJ2-5; TRBD1 aligns across 8 bases. The CDR3 contains 14 residues. J lost 7 bases, V lost 5 bases, and 9 bases had no gene match. Per germline, CDR1 LGHNT and CDR2 FRNRAP. CDR3 loop: CASGETGGEGTQYF. The CDR3 nucleotides read TGTGCTAGTGGTGAAACAGGGGGTGAAGGGACCCAGTACTTC.

The rearrangement uses TRBV6-1 and TRBJ2-7, with 7 bases aligning to TRBD1. This CDR3 is built from 21 residues. V was pared by 2 bases and J by 2 bases, with 24 bases of the junction left unmatched. CDR1 is MNHNS, CDR2 SASEGT, per germline. The CDR3 loop is CASSESPGQPRVPLKTYEQYF. The CDR3 DNA follows: TGTGCCAGCAGTGAAAGTCCGGGACAGCCTAGGGTGCCCCTCAAAACCTACGAGCAGTACTTC.

The rearrangement joins TRBV7-9 to TRBJ2-1; 8 nucleotides line up with TRBD1. The V gene end was trimmed by 5 bases and the J gene end by 4 bases; junction bases not matched to a gene: 10. CDR3 length equals 16 residues. CDR1 and CDR2 (germline): SEHNR, FQNEAQ (reference sequence). CDR3 in DNA: TGTGCCAGCAGCCCTAGGACAGGGACCCTTTACAATGAGCAGTTCTTC. Its protein is CASSPRTGTLYNEQFF.

This clone was recorded once. This chain connects TRBV6-1 to TRBJ1-1; 7 bases map to TRBD1. V dropped 3 bases and J dropped 0; count of bases not matched to a gene: 1. This CDR3 comprises 14 residues. CDR1 and CDR2 (germline): MNHNS, SASEGT. The CDR3 is CASSEDRMNTEAFF. The CDR3 DNA reads as TGTGCCAGCAGTGAGGACAGGATGAACACTGAAGCTTTCTTT.

This clone was observed a few times. The V call is TRBV6-4, the J call TRBJ1-3; D perhaps matches TRBD1 (6 bases). Germline CDR1 reads MRHNA; CDR2 reads SNTAGT. The CDR3 totals 14 residues. V dropped 6 bases and J dropped 3 bases, with 12 bases sitting between them. The CDR3 sequence: CASREGQIGNTIYF. The CDR3 region has the DNA TGTGCCAGCAGGGAAGGACAGATTGGAAACACCATATATTTT.

The chain is built from TRBV5-4 and TRBJ2-1; 9 nucleotides match TRBD1. V gave up 4 bases and J gave up 7 bases; unmatched junction bases: 6. The germline CDR1 and CDR2 sequences are SGHNT and YYREEE (reference sequence). This CDR3 has 14 residues. The CDR3 sequence is CASSTRDRVNEQFF. CDR3 in DNA: TGTGCCAGCAGCACCAGGGACAGGGTGAATGAGCAGTTCTTC.

The chain recombines TRBV6-6 with TRBJ1-5, with D possibly matching TRBD1 (6 bases). Germline CDR1 reads MNHNY; CDR2 reads SVGAGI (reference sequence). V was clipped by 1 base and J by 4 bases, with 11 bases between them. The length of the CDR3 is 15 residues. The CDR3 protein is CASSYLGQGNQPQHF. CDR3 DNA sequence: TGTGCCAGCAGTTACTTAGGCCAGGGGAATCAGCCCCAGCATTTT.

The sample holds a few counts of this clone. The chain is built from TRBV27 and TRBJ1-6; 7 bases line up with TRBD1. J gave up 3 bases and V 6 bases, and 5 bases lay outside the gene matches. The germline V gene has CDR1 MNHEY and CDR2 SMNVEV (reference sequence). The CDR3 runs 15 residues. In DNA, the CDR3 is TGTGCCAGCAGGTTCGGGGACAGCTATAATTCACCCCTCCACTTT. Translation gives CASRFGDSYNSPLHF.

The J gene is TRBJ2-5, the V gene TRBV30; maybe TRBD2 (5 bases). V gave up 5 bases and J gave up 4 bases, with 17 bases separating them. The CDR3 covers 14 residues. Per germline, CDR1 GTSNPN and CDR2 SVGIG (reference sequence). CDR3 in DNA: TGTGCCTGGGGTGATACATCGGCGGGAGAGACCCAGTACTTC. It is translated as CAWGDTSAGETQYF.

The chain combines TRBV19 with TRBJ2-3; 8 bases are shared with TRBD2. Germline V CDR1 and CDR2: LNHDA, SQIVND (reference sequence). The J segment lost 2 bases and the V segment lost 5 bases, leaving 12 bases of the junction unmatched. This CDR3 comprises 17 residues. CDR3: CASSLGLAQLITDTQYF. In DNA form, the CDR3 reads TGTGCCAGTAGTCTTGGACTAGCACAGCTGATCACAGATACGCAGTATTTT.

The chain recombines TRBV29-1 with TRBJ2-3; D is uncertain. Deletions cut 0 bases from V and 0 bases from J, with 13 bases between. Germline V lookup: CDR1 SQVTM, CDR2 ANQGSEA. The CDR3 consists of 16 residues. The CDR3 spells CSVEDPSDKSTDTQYF. The CDR3 DNA follows: TGCAGCGTTGAAGACCCGTCCGACAAAAGCACAGATACGCAGTATTTT.

V gene TRBV7-3 combines with J gene TRBJ1-2; 8 nucleotides agree with TRBD1. CDR3 length: 15 residues. Germline-derived CDR1 and CDR2 are SGHTA and FQGTGA. V lost 4 bases to trimming and J lost 0 bases; unmatched junction nucleotides: 4. In nucleotides, the CDR3 is TGTGCCAGCAGCTCGGACAGGGACTCTAACTATGGCTACACCTTC. Translated: CASSSDRDSNYGYTF.

J is TRBJ2-3 and V is TRBV2; TRBD2 agrees at 11 bases. The CDR3 extends over 15 amino acids. CDR1 SNHLY and CDR2 FYNNEI come from the germline V gene. Unmatched junction bases numbered 4, after V lost 4 bases and J lost 4 bases. The CDR3 here is CASSVSGGAPDTQYF. The CDR3 coding sequence is TGTGCCAGCAGTGTTAGCGGGGGGGCCCCAGATACGCAGTATTTT.

The chain couples TRBV5-1 to TRBJ2-4; 8 bases map to TRBD2. Germline values: CDR1 SGHRS, CDR2 YFSETQ. The J segment lost 0 bases and the V segment lost 2 bases, leaving 4 bases of the junction unmatched. This CDR3 is 16 amino acids long. CDR3 bases: TGCGCCAGCAGCTTATTAGCGGGAAGAGCCAAAAACATTCAGTACTTC. Residues: CASSLLAGRAKNIQYF.

This clone was found once. The chain combines TRBV21-1 with TRBJ2-3; TRBD1, as called in the table, went unchecked against the DNA. TRBV21-1 is a pseudogene locus. The CDR3 contains 15 residues. The CDR3 loop is CASSLKTGETDTQYF. Here the CDR3 DNA reads TGTGCCAGCAGCCTGAAGACAGGGGAAACAGATACGCAGTATTTT.

V gene TRBV19 combines with J gene TRBJ2-7, with 14 bases that match TRBD2. The ends lost 4 bases at V and 5 bases at J; junction bases unmatched: 13. Germline V gene sequence: CDR1 LNHDA, CDR2 SQIVND (reference sequence). This CDR3 spans 18 amino acids. Written as DNA, the CDR3 is TGTGCCAGTAGTACCAACAACCCGGGACTAGCGGGAGTCCACGAGCAGTACTTC. This translates into CASSTNNPGLAGVHEQYF. Based on the CDR3 plus reference TRBV19 and TRBJ2-7, the full variable domain is DGGITQSPKYLFRKEGQNVTLSCEQNLNHDAMYWYRQDPGQGLRLIYYSQIVNDFQKGDIAEGYSVSREKKESFPLTVTSAQKNPTAFYLCASSTNNPGLAGVHEQYFGPGTRLTVT.

The J gene is TRBJ1-5, the V gene TRBV9, with 7 bases that match TRBD1. Germline-derived CDR1 and CDR2 are SGDLS and YYNGEE. This CDR3 region has 15 residues. Trimming removed 3 bases from V and 0 bases from J; junction bases left unmatched: 3. The CDR3 protein is CASSEGQNSNQPQHF. CDR3 coding DNA: TGTGCCAGCAGCGAGGGACAGAATAGCAATCAGCCCCAGCATTTT.

The rearrangement joins TRBV7-2 to TRBJ1-1, with D possibly being TRBD1 (6 bases). Trimming shortened V by 5 bases and J by 10 bases, and 23 bases separated the two germline ends. The CDR3 spans 15 residues. Per the germline V gene, CDR1 is SGHTA and CDR2 is FQGNSA. CDR3 coding DNA: TGTGCCAGCAGCAGGGCCCCCCGACAGGTGCTGGGAGCTTTCTTT. It is translated as CASSRAPRQVLGAFF.

The CDR3 coding sequence is TGCGCCAGCAGTCCAGAGCGGAATCAGCCCCAGCATTTT. Amino acid sequence: CASSPERNQPQHF. This chain links TRBV10-1 with TRBJ1-5; D ambiguous. In germline, CDR1 is WNHNN, CDR2 SYGVQD (reference sequence). The CDR3 is 13 residues long. V dropped 5 bases and J dropped 4 bases, with 9 bases sitting between them.

The chain employs TRBV15 and TRBJ2-7; 9 bases are shared with TRBD2. This CDR3 region has 19 residues. After removal of 1 base from V and 3 bases from J, the junction contained 16 bases not matched to a gene. The germline gives CDR1 LNHNV, CDR2 YYDKDF (reference sequence). CDR3 protein: CATSRVSPSGRTMYYEQYF. The CDR3 DNA reads TGTGCCACCAGCAGAGTCAGTCCCAGCGGGAGGACCATGTACTACGAGCAGTACTTC.

The V gene is TRBV2, the J gene TRBJ2-7, with 10 bases aligning to TRBD2. The CDR3 runs 14 residues. After removal of 5 bases from V and 3 bases from J, the junction contained 4 bases not matched to a gene. The germline V gene encodes CDR1 SNHLY and CDR2 FYNNEI. The CDR3 DNA follows: TGTGCCAGCAGTAGCAAGCGGGAGGGCTACGAGCAGTACTTC. It yields the protein CASSSKREGYEQYF.

The chain uses TRBV27 and TRBJ1-6; a weak D match, TRBD1 (6 bases). CDR1 is MNHEY and CDR2 is SMNVEV in the germline V gene (reference sequence). Trimming stripped 1 base from V and 6 bases from J, with 13 bases between. This CDR3 comprises 16 residues. CDR3 in DNA: TGTGCCAGCAGTTTATATCAGGGGATCGTTAATTCACCCCTCCACTTT. Translation: CASSLYQGIVNSPLHF.

The chain combines TRBV10-1 with TRBJ2-2; 9 bases map to TRBD1. The CDR3 has 15 amino acids. From germline, CDR1 is WNHNN and CDR2 SYGVQD (reference sequence). The V gene end was trimmed by 8 bases and the J gene end by 9 bases; junction bases not matched to a gene: 13. DNA for the CDR3: TGCGCCAGCGGAGCTACCGGGACAGGGATGTGGGAGCTGTTTTTT. Translated, it gives CASGATGTGMWELFF.

V and J are TRBV29-1 and TRBJ1-1; 8 bases match TRBD1. CDR1 is SQVTM and CDR2 is ANQGSEA in the germline V gene. This CDR3 comprises 14 residues. Losses at the gene ends were 1 base for V and 0 bases for J; bases not matched to a gene: 1. This chain's CDR3 is CSVEGTGLNTEAFF. In nucleotides, the CDR3 is TGCAGCGTTGAAGGGACAGGGTTGAACACTGAAGCTTTCTTT. The entire variable domain, with the rest obtained from reference TRBV29-1 and TRBJ1-1, is as follows: SAVISQKPSRDICQRGTSLTIQCQVDSQVTMMFWYRQQPGQSLTLIATANQGSEATYESGFVIDKFPISRPNLTFSTLTVSNMSPEDSSIYLCSVEGTGLNTEAFFGQGTRLTVV.

The chain links TRBV11-1 to TRBJ2-5; a weak D match, TRBD2 (6 bases). V lost 5 bases to trimming and J lost 2 bases, with 18 bases between them. Germline-derived CDR1 and CDR2 are SGHAT and FQDESV (reference sequence). The CDR3 runs to 16 residues. In nucleotides, the CDR3 is TGTGCCAGCAGCCCTACCCCCCGGGAGCCTCAAGAGACCCAGTACTTC. As protein: CASSPTPREPQETQYF. Combining the CDR3 with reference TRBV11-1 and TRBJ2-5 gives the whole variable domain EAEVAQSPRYKITEKSQAVAFWCDPISGHATLYWYRQILGQGPELLVQFQDESVVDDSQLPKDRFSAERLKGVDSTLKIQPAELGDSAMYLCASSPTPREPQETQYFGPGTRLLVL.

This clone was detected only once. V usage is TRBV4-3 and J usage is TRBJ2-7, with TRBD1 matching over 7 bases. CDR1 and CDR2 from the germline V gene are LGHNA and YSLEER. The CDR3 extends over 15 amino acids. The trim removed 5 bases at V and 3 bases at J, leaving 10 bases unmatched. CDR3 nucleotide sequence: TGCGCCAGCAGCACCCGACAGGGCAACTACTACGAGCAGTACTTC. Translation gives CASSTRQGNYYEQYF.